The 30 T cell receptor beta chains reported below all come from one sample, sequenced in a study of blood T cell repertoires in COVID-19. TCRdb's copy holds only in-frame clones and misses some; the assay was immunoSEQ multiplex PCR. Among around 130,000 clones listed, roughly 79% were seen once. Input material: peripheral blood. The receptors shown here come from a man older than 75 with acute or convalescent COVID-19.

The V and J genes are TRBV18 and TRBJ1-1; perhaps TRBD1 as D (6 bases). The CDR3 runs 14 residues. CDR1 and CDR2 (germline): KGHSH, LQKENI. Trimming pared 3 bases from V and 5 bases from J, leaving 13 bases between. CDR3 in amino acids: CASSPLLGATEAFF. CDR3 nucleotides: TGTGCCAGCTCACCTTTGTTGGGGGCTACTGAAGCTTTCTTT.

The rearrangement uses TRBV29-1 and TRBJ2-2; a weak D match, TRBD2 (6 bases). The germline gives CDR1 SQVTM, CDR2 ANQGSEA. CDR3 size: 12 residues. Trimming removed 3 bases at V and 6 bases at J, with 8 bases between. The CDR3 protein is CSVERGPGELFF. CDR3 coding DNA: TGCAGCGTTGAGCGGGGCCCCGGGGAGCTGTTTTTT.

This sequence joins TRBV5-1 and TRBJ1-4, with 9 nucleotides matching TRBD1. The V and J ends lost 2 bases and 5 bases, in that order; junction bases with no gene match: 7. This CDR3 has 16 amino acids. Germline CDR1 and CDR2: SGHRS and YFSETQ. Here the CDR3 DNA reads TGCGCCAGCAGCTTTACTACCGGGACAGGGAATGAAAAACTGTTTTTT. It is translated as CASSFTTGTGNEKLFF.

The rearrangement uses TRBV7-8 and TRBJ1-4; 9 nucleotides line up with TRBD1. The V gene end was trimmed by 5 bases and the J gene end by 8 bases; junction bases not matched to a gene: 3. The CDR3 runs 13 residues. CDR1 SGHVS and CDR2 FQNEAQ come from the germline V gene. The CDR3 sequence: CASSVGTGEKLFF. The CDR3 bases are TGTGCCAGCAGCGTCGGGACAGGGGAAAAACTGTTTTTT. Based on the CDR3 plus reference TRBV7-8 and TRBJ1-4, the full variable domain is GAGVSQSPRYKVAKRGQDVALRCDPISGHVSLFWYQQALGQGPEFLTYFQNEAQLDKSGLPSDRFFAERPEGSVSTLKIQRTQQEDSAVYLCASSVGTGEKLFFGSGTQLSVL.

The rearrangement uses TRBV5-6 and TRBJ2-2, with 7 bases lining up with TRBD1. This CDR3 contains 15 residues. Trimming at V came to 0 bases and at J to 1 base, leaving 0 bases not matched to a gene. CDR1 SGHDT and CDR2 YYEEEE come from the germline V gene. CDR3 residues: CASSLGTGNTGELFF. The DNA for the CDR3 is TGTGCCAGCAGCTTGGGGACAGGGAACACCGGGGAGCTGTTTTTT.

The chain couples TRBV2 to TRBJ2-5; no clear D. This CDR3 spans 12 amino acids. Germline V gene lookup returns CDR1 SNHLY and CDR2 FYNNEI. Trimming pared 3 bases from V and 7 bases from J, leaving 9 bases between. The CDR3 sequence is CASSEGLGTQYF. The CDR3, as DNA: TGTGCCAGCAGTGAGGGCCTGGGGACCCAGTACTTC.

The rearrangement joins TRBV6-6 to TRBJ1-5; D remains unclear. V was trimmed by 2 bases and J by 0 bases, leaving 11 bases between them. From germline, CDR1 is MNHNY and CDR2 SVGAGI (reference sequence). The CDR3 totals 16 residues. Here the CDR3 reads CASSYEVSYSNQPQHF. The CDR3 region has the DNA TGTGCCAGCAGTTACGAGGTTTCCTATAGCAATCAGCCCCAGCATTTT.

CDR3 sequence: CASSFRAGGDNEQFF. The CDR3 DNA follows: TGCGCCAGCAGCTTTAGGGCGGGGGGAGACAATGAGCAGTTCTTC. The chain has TRBV5-1 and TRBJ2-1; 8 bases are a match to TRBD2. Germline CDR1 SGHRS, CDR2 YFSETQ. There are 15 residues in the CDR3. V lost 2 bases to trimming and J lost 5 bases; unmatched junction nucleotides: 6.

V is TRBV18 and J is TRBJ2-7; tentative D call: TRBD2 (5 bases). CDR3 length: 15 amino acids. The germline gives CDR1 KGHSH, CDR2 LQKENI. V was shortened by 6 bases and J by 0 bases, with 15 bases between the two germline ends. The CDR3 region is CASSSGLGVSYEQYF. As DNA, the CDR3 is TGTGCCAGCTCCAGTGGCCTCGGGGTCTCCTACGAGCAGTACTTC.

V usage is TRBV1 and J usage is TRBJ2-7; TRBD1 reflects the table's D call only, with no check against the DNA. TRBV1 is an annotated pseudogene. This CDR3 comprises 14 residues. CDR3 protein: CTSRLTGYRYEQYF. Written as DNA, the CDR3 is TGCACCAGCAGGCTTACAGGGTATAGGTACGAGCAGTACTTC.

This chain uses TRBV2 with TRBJ1-1; 7 positions agree with TRBD1. With V trimmed by 8 bases and J by 2 bases, 8 bases remained unmatched. Germline values: CDR1 SNHLY, CDR2 FYNNEI. This CDR3 contains 14 residues. This chain's CDR3 is CASRDSRSNTEAFF. As DNA, the CDR3 is TGTGCCAGCCGGGACAGCCGTTCAAACACTGAAGCTTTCTTT.

The gene calls are TRBV5-6 and TRBJ2-1; D remains ambiguous. CDR3 length: 15 residues. Germline values: CDR1 SGHDT, CDR2 YYEEEE. Trimming pared 3 bases from V and 5 bases from J, leaving 15 bases between. CDR3 in amino acids: CASSSIKLHNNEQFF. In nucleotides, the CDR3 is TGTGCCAGCAGCTCGATTAAGCTTCATAACAATGAGCAGTTCTTC.

The DNA of the CDR3 is TGTGCCAGCAGTGAATGGGGACTAGCGGGGGACCGGGAGACCCAGTACTTC. This gives the protein CASSEWGLAGDRETQYF. This chain connects TRBV2 to TRBJ2-5; 14 positions agree with TRBD2. The length of the CDR3 is 17 residues. CDR1 and CDR2 (germline): SNHLY, FYNNEI. The V gene end was trimmed by 2 bases and the J gene end by 5 bases; junction bases not matched to a gene: 7.

The chain carries TRBV6-5 and TRBJ2-5, with a tentative D call TRBD1 (6 bases). V gave up 6 bases and J gave up 5 bases, with 19 bases separating them. The CDR3 is 15 amino acids. Germline loops: CDR1 MNHEY, CDR2 SVGAGI. CDR3 sequence: CASSDPQGLLETQYF. CDR3 coding DNA: TGTGCCAGCAGCGATCCCCAGGGGCTCCTGGAGACCCAGTACTTC.

The rearrangement joins TRBV28 to TRBJ1-1; D may be TRBD1 (6 bases). The CDR3 has 13 residues. Trimming left V 10 bases short and J 0 bases short, with 12 bases between. In germline, CDR1 is MDHEN, CDR2 SYDVKM. The CDR3 region is CAITGTMNTEAFF. The CDR3 DNA is TGTGCCATTACAGGGACGATGAACACTGAAGCTTTCTTT.

On this clone itself: Germline and junction disagree at one end, which may indicate a read error. The V call is TRBV12-3 or TRBV12-4, the J call TRBJ2-5, with TRBD2 matching 9 bases. CDR3 length equals 12 residues. The CDR3 protein is CASSSLPGLANF. CDR3 nucleotide sequence: TGTGCCAGCAGTAGTTTACCGGGACTAGCCAACTTC.

V is TRBV2 and J is TRBJ2-3, with 7 positions matching TRBD2. Germline loops: CDR1 SNHLY, CDR2 FYNNEI. V shed 4 bases, J shed 1 base, and the junction held 2 bases outside the gene matches. This CDR3 spans 14 amino acids. CDR3 loop: CASSGTRGTDTQYF. CDR3 nucleotide sequence: TGTGCCAGCAGTGGGACTAGGGGCACAGATACGCAGTATTTT. The full variable domain, its missing parts supplied by reference TRBV2 and TRBJ2-3, is EPEVTQTPSHQVTQMGQEVILRCVPISNHLYFYWYRQILGQKVEFLVSFYNNEISEKSEIFDDQFSVERPDGSNFTLKIRSTKLEDSAMYFCASSGTRGTDTQYFGPGTRLTVL.

The chain has TRBV11-2 and TRBJ1-4, with a possible D match to TRBD1 (6 bases). V lost 3 bases to trimming and J lost 0 bases, with 14 bases between them. This CDR3 is 17 amino acids long. CDR1 and CDR2 from the germline V gene are SGHAT and FQNNGV. The CDR3 DNA reads TGTGCCAGCAGCTTTGGCAGGGGTTATTCAACTAATGAAAAACTGTTTTTT. Translation: CASSFGRGYSTNEKLFF.

The chain uses TRBV5-1 and TRBJ2-2; TRBD1 agrees at 8 bases. Trimming took 4 bases from V and 5 from J; bases not matched to a gene: 7. CDR1 is SGHRS, CDR2 YFSETQ, per germline. This CDR3 is 15 amino acids long. CDR3 residues: CASSTRTGMTGELFF. The DNA of the CDR3 is TGCGCCAGCAGCACTAGGACAGGGATGACCGGGGAGCTGTTTTTT.

The count of this clone is one. The J gene is TRBJ2-1, the V gene TRBV11-2; no definite D call. CDR3 length equals 13 residues. Germline V lookup: CDR1 SGHAT, CDR2 FQNNGV. V was clipped by 0 bases and J by 7 bases, with 7 bases between them. The CDR3 sequence is CASSLDRRNEQFF. CDR3 DNA sequence: TGTGCCAGCAGCTTAGATCGGAGAAATGAGCAGTTCTTC.

The chain uses TRBV18 and TRBJ2-7; D perhaps matches TRBD2 (7 bases). The V and J ends lost 6 bases and 3 bases respectively, with 18 bases between them. CDR1 and CDR2 from the germline V gene are KGHSH and LQKENI. This CDR3 spans 15 amino acids. This chain's CDR3 is CASSSAGGGFYEQYF. CDR3 nucleotides: TGTGCCAGCTCGTCTGCCGGCGGGGGCTTCTACGAGCAGTACTTC.

This clone was seen once. This chain uses TRBV27 with TRBJ2-3; 7 nucleotides agree with TRBD1. The junction had 11 bases not matched to a gene; V was cut back by 2 bases and J by 3 bases. The CDR3 spans 17 residues. Germline V gives CDR1 MNHEY, CDR2 SMNVEV (reference sequence). The CDR3 coding sequence is TGTGCCAGCAGTTTAGGCTTGGACAGGCCCGGGACAGATACGCAGTATTTT. Translating gives CASSLGLDRPGTDTQYF.

The chain couples TRBV28 to TRBJ2-7, with TRBD2 matching over 9 bases. The germline CDR1 and CDR2 sequences are MDHEN and SYDVKM. The V and J ends lost 4 bases and 3 bases, in that order; junction bases with no gene match: 13. The CDR3 is 17 residues long. In DNA, the CDR3 is TGTGCCAGCAGTTCGACTTTTAGCGGGGGAGTTTTCTACGAGCAGTACTTC. Protein sequence: CASSSTFSGGVFYEQYF. Drawing the rest from reference TRBV28 and TRBJ2-7, the complete variable domain is DVKVTQSSRYLVKRTGEKVFLECVQDMDHENMFWYRQDPGLGLRLIYFSYDVKMKEKGDIPEGYSVSREKKERFSLILESASTNQTSMYLCASSSTFSGGVFYEQYFGPGTRLTVT.

The V gene is TRBV14, the J gene TRBJ2-1; D gene ambiguous. The CDR3 runs 14 residues. V was trimmed by 4 bases and J by 1 base, leaving 8 bases between them. Germline V gene sequence: CDR1 SGHDN, CDR2 FVKESK. CDR3 loop: CASSPLGSYNEQFF. DNA for the CDR3: TGTGCCAGCAGCCCACTCGGGTCCTACAATGAGCAGTTCTTC.

A few counts support this clone. The V call is TRBV9, the J call TRBJ1-6, with unresolved D. CDR1 is SGDLS, CDR2 YYNGEE, per germline. This CDR3 comprises 16 residues. V gave up 3 bases and J gave up 6 bases, with 16 bases separating them. For the CDR3, the DNA is TGTGCCAGCAGCGCAAGCCCCCGTACTACTAATTCACCCCTCCACTTT. Amino acids: CASSASPRTTNSPLHF.

Of note for this clone: Other DNA sequences in this sample translate to the same CDR3. This chain connects TRBV29-1 to TRBJ1-2; 11 nucleotides align to TRBD1. Germline V gene lookup returns CDR1 SQVTM and CDR2 ANQGSEA. The CDR3 has 13 amino acids. Germline trimming cut 6 bases from V and 3 bases from J; bases unmatched to any gene: 3. This CDR3 reads CSVVGQGDYGYTF. Here the CDR3 DNA reads TGCAGCGTCGTGGGACAGGGGGACTATGGCTACACCTTC.

The rearrangement uses TRBV20-1 and TRBJ2-1; D uncertain. CDR3 length: 13 amino acids. V was cut by 3 bases and J by 5 bases, with 11 bases left in between. Germline values: CDR1 DFQATT, CDR2 SNEGSKA (reference sequence). In nucleotides, the CDR3 is TGCAGTGCTAGTGAGTACGAGGACAATGAGCAGTTCTTC. Translated, it gives CSASEYEDNEQFF.

The chain couples TRBV30 to TRBJ2-2; TRBD2 matches 13 bases. Germline CDR1 is GTSNPN and CDR2 is SVGIG (reference sequence). This CDR3 comprises 16 residues. The V segment lost 0 bases and the J segment 7 bases; nucleotides outside the gene matches: 5. CDR3 sequence (DNA): TGTGCCTGGAGTGTACGACTAGCGGGGGGTGGCGGGGAGCTGTTTTTT. It yields the protein CAWSVRLAGGGGELFF. Full variable domain (outside the CDR3, taken from reference TRBV30 and TRBJ2-2): SQTIHQWPATLVQPVGSPLSLECTVEGTSNPNLYWYRQAAGRGLQLLFYSVGIGQISSEVPQNLSASRPQDRQFILSSKKLLLSDSGFYLCAWSVRLAGGGGELFFGEGSRLTVL.

The CDR3, as DNA: TGTGCCAGCAGTTTATCGGCTAGCGGGGGGGTGGAGCAGTACTTC. It is translated as CASSLSASGGVEQYF. V is TRBV28 and J is TRBJ2-7; TRBD2 agrees at 12 bases. The CDR3 contains 15 residues. Germline CDR1 MDHEN, CDR2 SYDVKM. J lost 7 bases, V lost 1 base, and 5 bases had no gene match.

The CDR3 DNA sequence: TGTGCCAGCAGTGAGCGGGGGGACCGGAGGGAAAAACTGTTTTTT. It translates to CASSERGDRREKLFF. The chain employs TRBV6-1 and TRBJ1-4, with D maybe TRBD1 (5 bases). V lost 3 bases, J lost 8 bases, and 16 bases lay in between. This CDR3 region has 15 residues. CDR1 is MNHNS, CDR2 SASEGT, per germline.